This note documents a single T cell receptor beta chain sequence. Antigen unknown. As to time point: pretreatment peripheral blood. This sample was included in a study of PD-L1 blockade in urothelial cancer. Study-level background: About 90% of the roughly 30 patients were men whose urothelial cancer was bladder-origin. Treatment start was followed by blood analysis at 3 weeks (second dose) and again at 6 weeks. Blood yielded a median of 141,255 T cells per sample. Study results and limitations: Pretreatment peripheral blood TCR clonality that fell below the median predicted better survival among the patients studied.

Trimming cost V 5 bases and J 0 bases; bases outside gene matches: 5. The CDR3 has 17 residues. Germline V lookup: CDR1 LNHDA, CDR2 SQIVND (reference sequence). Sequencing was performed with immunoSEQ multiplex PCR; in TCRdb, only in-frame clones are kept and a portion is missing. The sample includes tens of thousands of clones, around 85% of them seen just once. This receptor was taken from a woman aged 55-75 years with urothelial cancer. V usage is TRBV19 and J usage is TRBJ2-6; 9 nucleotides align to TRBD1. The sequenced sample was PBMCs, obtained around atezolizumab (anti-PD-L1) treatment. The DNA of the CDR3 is TGTGCCAGTAGTGGGACAGGGACACGCTCTGGGGCCAACGTCCTGACTTTC. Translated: CASSGTGTRSGANVLTF. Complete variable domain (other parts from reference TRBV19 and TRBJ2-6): DGGITQSPKYLFRKEGQNVTLSCEQNLNHDAMYWYRQDPGQGLRLIYYSQIVNDFQKGDIAEGYSVSREKKESFPLTVTSAQKNPTAFYLCASSGTGTRSGANVLTFGAGSRLTVL.